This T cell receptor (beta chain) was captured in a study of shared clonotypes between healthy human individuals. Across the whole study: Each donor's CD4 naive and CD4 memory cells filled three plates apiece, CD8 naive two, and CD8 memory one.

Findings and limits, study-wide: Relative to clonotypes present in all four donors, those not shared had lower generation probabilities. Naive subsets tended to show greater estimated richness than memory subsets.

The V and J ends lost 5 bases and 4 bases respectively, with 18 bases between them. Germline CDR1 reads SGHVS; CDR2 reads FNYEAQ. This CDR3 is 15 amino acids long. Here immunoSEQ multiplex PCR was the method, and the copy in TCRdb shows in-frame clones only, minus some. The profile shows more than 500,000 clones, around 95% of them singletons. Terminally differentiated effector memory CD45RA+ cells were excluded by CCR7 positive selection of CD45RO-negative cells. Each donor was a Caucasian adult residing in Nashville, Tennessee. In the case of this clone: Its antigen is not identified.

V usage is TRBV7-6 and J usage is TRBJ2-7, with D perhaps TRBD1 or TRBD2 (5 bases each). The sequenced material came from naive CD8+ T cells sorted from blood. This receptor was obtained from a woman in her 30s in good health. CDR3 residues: CASSPEGIGRYEQYF. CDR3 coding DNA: TGTGCCAGCAGCCCCGAGGGGATAGGGCGGTACGAGCAGTACTTC.